Given below is one T cell receptor beta chain in context. It has no known antigen specificity. Base-call qualities are not available, and no considerably larger clone is one nucleotide away. V is reduced by 0 bases and J by 6 bases, leaving a spacing of 10 bases between them. The CDR3 holds 14 amino acids from the cysteine to the phenylalanine. Here the CDR3 DNA is all that survives: 42 bases in frame from base 1. Per the germline V gene, MNHNS is the CDR1 and SASEGT is the CDR2. The label giving this sample's time point can be read as: newly diagnosed GD, antithyroid drugs for less than 3 months. For both TCR sequencing and RNA sequencing, RNA was extracted from PBMCs using TRIzol. The diagnosis of Graves' disease followed American Thyroid Association guidelines. Recruitment of patients was carried out at an endocrinology department in Xi'an, China. From each patient, nine milliliters of peripheral blood was collected into an EDTA anticoagulant tube. Ficoll Paque Plus density gradient separation was used to isolate PBMCs, and no further T cell sorting was performed. RNA quality was checked with an Agilent 2100 Bioanalyzer and agarose gel, and concentration with a NanoDrop 2000.

The data were taken from a study of regulatory T cells in long-lasting Graves disease (dated by TCRdb to the early 2020s). Concerning the study at large: In the newly diagnosed Graves' disease group, patients had been taking antithyroid drugs for less than 3 months. Persistent Graves' disease patients were compared with newly diagnosed Graves' disease patients by peripheral blood TCR sequencing and RNA sequencing. A total of approximately 35 samples underwent TCR sequencing: around 13 from persistent and approximately 20 from newly diagnosed Graves' disease patients. The study took place in China and was registered as a clinical trial. The paper as a whole reports these results and caveats: The small sample size was acknowledged by the authors as a limitation that may reduce accuracy. Preferential use of TRBV28, TRBJ1-2 and TRBJ2-5 was observed in persistent disease, whereas TRBV20-1 and TRBJ2-1 were favored in newly diagnosed disease. The study examined only peripheral blood because the primary lesion, thyroid tissue, could not be accessed. Persistent patients shared more public clonotypes among themselves (around 3,000) than newly diagnosed patients did (approximately 970). Compared with newly diagnosed patients, persistent Graves' disease patients had lower TCR Shannon entropy and fewer highly expanded clones, which suggests clonal expansion. Sequencing and analysis were restricted to the TCR beta chain.

Preparation of the library involved multiplex PCR. This sample was sequenced with an Illumina HiSeq 4000. CDR3 regions were amplified by Arm-PCR with iRepertoire HTBI primers to construct TCR beta libraries. PCR products were gel purified before sequencing. The authors' analysis ran thus. Gene usage analysis of CDR3 amino acid clonotypes relied on the roughly 64 TRBV and 13 to 15 TRBJ segments identified across samples. COPE and FqMerger were used to merge the filtered high-quality paired reads into contigs. BLAST was used to align contigs to IMGT TRBV, TRBD and TRBJ reference genes, with CDR3 defined following IMGT. Clonotypes above 0.1% frequency were classified as highly expanded clones. Shannon entropy served as the measure of repertoire diversity, while the Gini coefficient captured V-J evenness. A clonotype found in more than one individual was treated as public. TCRdb trimmed public reads at Q25 via fastp, called clones via MiXCR and kept in-frame beta chains. For every CDR3 protein sequence, its rows merge into one entry that carries the most common genes and DNA. The V and J calls reflect TCRdb's pipeline rather than the authors' work. The table for this sample lists about 240,000 distinct CDR3 sequences; 20% to 25% of them were counted only once. Of the sample, more than 11% is held by the ten largest clones.

The sample here was peripheral blood mononuclear cells (PBMCs), taken at new diagnosis, from a patient treated with antithyroid drugs. The chain uses TRBV6-1 and TRBJ2-3; TRBD2 is possibly the D segment (5 matching bases). The TCR originated in a female donor with Graves disease. The CDR3 corresponds to CASSEAMERDTQYF. The nucleotide sequence is TGTGCCAGCAGTGAAGCGATGGAGCGGGATACGCAGTATTTT.